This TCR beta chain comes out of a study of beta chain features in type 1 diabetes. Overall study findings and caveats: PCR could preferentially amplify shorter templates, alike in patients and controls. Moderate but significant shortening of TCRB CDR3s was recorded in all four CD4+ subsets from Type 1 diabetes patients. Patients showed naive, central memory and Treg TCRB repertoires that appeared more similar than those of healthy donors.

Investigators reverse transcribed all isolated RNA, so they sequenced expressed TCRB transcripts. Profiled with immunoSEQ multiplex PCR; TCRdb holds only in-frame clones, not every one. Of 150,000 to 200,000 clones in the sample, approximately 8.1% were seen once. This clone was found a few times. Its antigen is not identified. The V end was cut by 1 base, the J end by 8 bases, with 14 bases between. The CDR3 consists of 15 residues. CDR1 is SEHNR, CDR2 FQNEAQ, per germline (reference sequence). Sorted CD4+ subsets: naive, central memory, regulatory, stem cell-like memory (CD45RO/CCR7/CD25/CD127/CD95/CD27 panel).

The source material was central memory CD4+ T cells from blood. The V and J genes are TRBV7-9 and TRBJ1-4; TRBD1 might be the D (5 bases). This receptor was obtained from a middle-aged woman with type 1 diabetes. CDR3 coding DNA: TGTGCCAGCAGCTTAGACGGGACGGGGGTAGAAAAACTGTTTTTT. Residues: CASSLDGTGVEKLFF.